The rows below give T cell receptor beta chains drawn from one sample of a study of shared clonotypes between healthy human individuals. The method was immunoSEQ multiplex PCR; TCRdb's version includes in-frame clones alone and lacks a portion of them. The table has about 2.4 million clones, approximately 90% seen once. The sequencing input was naive CD4+ T cells sorted from blood. These receptors originate from a man younger than 30 in good health. The CDR3 runs from the conserved cysteine through the conserved F or W. A D gene is named only where the DNA matches it firmly. Clone size is shown for a subset of rows, as once, few, many or a class of expanded clone.

CDR3 length,clone size,D gene,J gene,V gene,CDR3 protein,CDR3 DNA
13,once,.,TRBJ2-3,TRBV12-5,CASGLGGTDTQYF,TGTGCTAGTGGTTTAGGGGGCACAGATACGCAGTATTTT
15,once,.,TRBJ2-5,TRBV18,CASSPQGTYPETQYF,TGTGCCAGCTCACCACAGGGGACATACCCCGAGACCCAGTACTTC
15,.,.,TRBJ2-1,TRBV28,CASSLVVPRDNEQFF,TGTGCCAGCAGTTTAGTAGTCCCACGGGACAATGAGCAGTTCTTC
13,once,.,TRBJ1-4,TRBV7-2,CASRVPPGEKLFF,TGTGCCAGCCGTGTCCCGCCGGGTGAAAAACTGTTTTTT
15,once,.,TRBJ2-5,TRBV6-1,CASRELGRAAETQYF,TGTGCCAGCAGAGAACTCGGACGGGCCGCAGAGACCCAGTACTTC
16,.,.,TRBJ1-3,TRBV5-1,CASSLTLTLSGNTIYF,TGCGCCAGCAGCTTGACCCTAACCCTCTCTGGAAACACCATATATTTT
13,.,.,TRBJ1-1,TRBV10-1,CASSRGRSTEAFF,TGCGCCAGCAGTCGAGGTAGGAGCACTGAAGCTTTCTTT
16,.,TRBD2,TRBJ2-2,TRBV4-1,CASSQDLAGGRGELFF,TGCGCCAGCAGCCAAGATTTGGCGGGAGGGCGCGGGGAGCTGTTTTTT
13,.,.,TRBJ2-2,TRBV30,CAWSVLGVGELFF,TGTGCCTGGAGTGTATTGGGGGTCGGGGAGCTGTTTTTT
15,.,.,TRBJ1-4,TRBV2,CASSESQLLNEKLFF,TGTGCCAGCAGTGAATCGCAGCTATTAAATGAAAAACTGTTTTTT
12,.,.,TRBJ1-6,TRBV10-3,CATRGLNSPLHF,TGTGCCACCCGGGGTTTAAATTCACCCCTCCACTTT
14,.,TRBD1,TRBJ2-2,TRBV6-5,CASSRTGGTGELFF,TGTGCCAGCAGCCGGACAGGCGGCACCGGGGAGCTGTTTTTT
13,.,.,TRBJ1-1,TRBV6-1,CASSTERGTEAFF,TGTGCCAGCAGTACCGAGAGGGGAACTGAAGCTTTCTTT
13,once,.,TRBJ2-7,TRBV28,CASSLPSNYEQYF,TGTGCCAGCAGTTTGCCATCCAACTACGAGCAGTACTTC
16,.,TRBD2,TRBJ2-1,TRBV18,CASSALAGTSYNEQFF,TGTGCCAGCTCAGCCTTAGCGGGCACCTCCTACAATGAGCAGTTCTTC
15,.,.,TRBJ1-2,TRBV4-3,CASSQDLEPDYGYTF,TGCGCCAGCAGCCAAGATCTGGAACCCGACTATGGCTACACCTTC
13,.,.,TRBJ1-3,TRBV6-5,CASRSLSGNTIYF,TGTGCCAGCAGGTCCCTCTCTGGAAACACCATATATTTT
11,once,.,TRBJ2-7,TRBV20-1,CSLLKSYEQYF,TGCAGTCTTCTTAAGAGCTACGAGCAGTACTTC
15,.,.,TRBJ1-5,TRBV11-2,CASSLGGGRGQPQHF,TGTGCCAGCAGCTTAGGCGGGGGGCGCGGTCAGCCCCAGCATTTT
20,.,TRBD1,TRBJ1-2,TRBV5-1,CASSLAGVNTGQRPSGGYTF,TGCGCCAGCAGCTTGGCCGGAGTTAATACGGGACAGCGGCCTTCGGGTGGCTACACCTTC
17,few,TRBD2,TRBJ2-3,TRBV9,CASSVAAASGSTDTQYF,TGTGCCAGCAGCGTAGCTGCGGCTAGCGGGAGCACAGATACGCAGTATTTT
18,.,TRBD2,TRBJ2-1,TRBV25-1,CASTGLAGGPSSYNEQFF,TGTGCCAGCACGGGACTAGCGGGAGGGCCTAGCTCCTACAATGAGCAGTTCTTC
15,.,.,TRBJ1-3,TRBV9,CASPLSGVKGNTIYF,TGTGCCAGCCCCCTGTCCGGAGTCAAAGGAAACACCATATATTTT
16,.,.,TRBJ2-3,TRBV18,CASSPRGFTGADTQYF,TGTGCCAGCTCACCACGGGGTTTCACCGGCGCAGATACGCAGTATTTT
14,.,TRBD1,TRBJ2-5,TRBV7-9,CASSPDRVQETQYF,TGTGCCAGCAGCCCGGACAGGGTGCAAGAGACCCAGTACTTC
10,few,.,TRBJ1-1,TRBV29-1,CSVVELRAFF,TGCAGCGTTGTAGAGCTAAGAGCTTTCTTT
17,.,TRBD2,TRBJ2-3,TRBV4-3,CASSQGLAGGPTDTQYF,TGCGCCAGCAGCCAAGGACTAGCGGGAGGGCCCACAGATACGCAGTATTTT
16,.,.,TRBJ2-7,TRBV21-1,CASSPPGRGQPYEQYF,TGTGCCAGCAGCCCCCCGGGCAGGGGGCAGCCCTACGAGCAGTACTTC
15,.,.,TRBJ2-1,TRBV6-5,CASSYEGPFYNEQFF,TGTGCCAGCAGTTACGAGGGACCATTCTACAATGAGCAGTTCTTC
14,.,TRBD1,TRBJ2-7,TRBV30,CAWGRGQGLYEQYF,TGTGCCTGGGGGAGGGGACAGGGGCTCTACGAGCAGTACTTC
17,.,TRBD2,TRBJ2-3,TRBV29-1,CSVDLLREGPSTDTQYF,TGCAGCGTTGACCTTCTCAGGGAGGGACCTAGCACAGATACGCAGTATTTT
13,.,.,TRBJ1-1,TRBV5-5,CASSFLAVTEAFF,TGTGCCAGCAGCTTTCTTGCGGTCACTGAAGCTTTCTTT
14,.,.,TRBJ1-1,TRBV6-5,CASSPGTLNTEAFF,TGTGCCAGCAGCCCCGGGACCCTGAACACTGAAGCTTTCTTT
12,.,.,TRBJ1-1,TRBV19,CASTAMNTEAFF,TGTGCCAGTACTGCCATGAACACTGAAGCTTTCTTT
11,.,.,TRBJ2-5,TRBV6-5,CASSSRGTQYF,TGTGCCAGCAGTTCCCGAGGTACCCAGTACTTC
13,once,.,TRBJ2-1,TRBV11-2,CASSTPGGNEQFF,TGTGCCAGCAGCACCCCCGGAGGTAATGAGCAGTTCTTC
15,.,TRBD1,TRBJ2-3,TRBV2,CASSGTGASTDTQYF,TGTGCCAGCAGCGGGACAGGGGCTAGCACAGATACGCAGTATTTT
15,once,TRBD2,TRBJ2-2,TRBV9,CASSGTSGYTGELFF,TGTGCCAGCTCCGGGACTAGCGGCTACACCGGGGAGCTGTTTTTT
16,.,TRBD1,TRBJ2-1,TRBV5-1,CASSLTAGTGPNEQFF,TGCGCCAGCAGCTTGACCGCCGGGACAGGACCCAATGAGCAGTTCTTC
17,many,TRBD2,TRBJ2-7,TRBV7-2,CASSPGLAGGLKGEQYF,TGTGCCAGCAGCCCCGGACTAGCGGGAGGGCTTAAGGGCGAGCAGTACTTC
17,.,.,TRBJ2-6,TRBV5-6,CASSGRRRVDGANVLTF,TGTGCCAGCAGCGGGCGTCGCAGGGTTGATGGGGCCAACGTCCTGACTTTC
18,.,TRBD2,TRBJ2-3,TRBV7-2,CASSLSSGAKSLRDTQYF,TGTGCCAGCAGCTTATCTAGCGGGGCTAAATCTCTGAGGGATACGCAGTATTTT
13,few,.,TRBJ1-1,TRBV29-1,CSVNRDMNTEAFF,TGCAGCGTTAACAGGGACATGAACACTGAAGCTTTCTTT
18,.,.,TRBJ2-1,TRBV5-1,CASSPQSTGQGSYNEQFF,TGCGCCAGCAGCCCGCAGTCTACAGGGCAAGGTTCCTACAATGAGCAGTTCTTC
16,.,.,TRBJ1-5,TRBV11-2,CASSLVSGTGNQPQHF,TGTGCCAGCAGCTTAGTGTCCGGGACGGGGAATCAGCCCCAGCATTTT
15,.,TRBD1,TRBJ1-1,TRBV6-1,CASSASTGVGTEAFF,TGTGCCAGCAGTGCCTCCACAGGGGTTGGCACTGAAGCTTTCTTT
12,.,TRBD2,TRBJ2-1,TRBV28,CASSGLVNEQFF,TGTGCCAGCAGTGGACTAGTCAATGAGCAGTTCTTC
18,.,.,TRBJ1-6,TRBV30,CAWSQLKAYPRYNSPLHF,TGTGCCTGGAGTCAACTTAAGGCATATCCGCGGTATAATTCACCCCTCCACTTT
13,few,.,TRBJ2-3,TRBV5-1,CASSWGSTDTQYF,TGCGCCAGCAGCTGGGGGAGCACAGATACGCAGTATTTT
15,once,TRBD1,TRBJ2-2,TRBV29-1,CSALEGQLNTGELFF,TGCAGCGCCCTTGAGGGACAGCTTAACACCGGGGAGCTGTTTTTT
13,.,.,TRBJ2-1,TRBV7-2,CASSPARGDEQFF,TGTGCCAGCAGCCCTGCACGAGGGGATGAGCAGTTCTTC
13,.,.,TRBJ2-1,TRBV6-1,CASRFAGSGEQFF,TGTGCCAGCAGATTCGCAGGGAGCGGTGAGCAGTTCTTC
14,.,.,TRBJ2-7,TRBV7-8,CASSSMERRGEQYF,TGTGCCAGCAGCTCAATGGAGAGGAGGGGCGAGCAGTACTTC
17,once,.,TRBJ1-6,TRBV5-5,CASSSPSPGSYNSPLHF,TGTGCCAGCAGCTCCCCGTCCCCCGGATCCTATAATTCACCCCTCCACTTT